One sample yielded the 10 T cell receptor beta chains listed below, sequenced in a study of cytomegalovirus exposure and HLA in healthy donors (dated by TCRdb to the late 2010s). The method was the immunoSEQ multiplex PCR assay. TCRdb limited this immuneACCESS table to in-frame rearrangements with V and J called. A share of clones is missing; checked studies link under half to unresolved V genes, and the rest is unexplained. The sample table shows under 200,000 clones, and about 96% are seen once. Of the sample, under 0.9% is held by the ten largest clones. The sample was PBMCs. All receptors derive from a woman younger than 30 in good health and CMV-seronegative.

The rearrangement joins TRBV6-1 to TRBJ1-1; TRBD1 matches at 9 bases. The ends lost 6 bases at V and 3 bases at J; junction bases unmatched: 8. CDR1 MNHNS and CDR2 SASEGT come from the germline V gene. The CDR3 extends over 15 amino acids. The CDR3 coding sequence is TGTGCCAGCAGGGACAGGGGACGGGCGGACACTGAAGCTTTCTTT. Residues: CASRDRGRADTEAFF.

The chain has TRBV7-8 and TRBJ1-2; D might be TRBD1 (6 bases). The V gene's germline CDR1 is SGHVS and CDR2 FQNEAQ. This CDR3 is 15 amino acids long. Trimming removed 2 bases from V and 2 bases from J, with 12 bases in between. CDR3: CASSLSQGPNYGYTF. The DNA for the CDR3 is TGTGCCAGCAGCTTAAGTCAGGGGCCGAACTATGGCTACACCTTC.

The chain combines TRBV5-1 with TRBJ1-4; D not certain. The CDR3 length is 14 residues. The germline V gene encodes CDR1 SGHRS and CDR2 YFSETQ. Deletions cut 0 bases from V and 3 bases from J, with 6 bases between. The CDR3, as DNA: TGCGCCAGCAGCTTGGCGGGTTCTAATGAAAAACTGTTTTTT. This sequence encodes CASSLAGSNEKLFF.

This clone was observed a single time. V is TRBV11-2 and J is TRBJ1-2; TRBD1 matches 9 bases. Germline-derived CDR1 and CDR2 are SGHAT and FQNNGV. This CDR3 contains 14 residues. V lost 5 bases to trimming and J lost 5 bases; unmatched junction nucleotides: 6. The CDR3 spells CASSEGTGWYGYTF. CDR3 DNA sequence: TGTGCCAGCAGCGAGGGGACAGGGTGGTATGGCTACACCTTC.

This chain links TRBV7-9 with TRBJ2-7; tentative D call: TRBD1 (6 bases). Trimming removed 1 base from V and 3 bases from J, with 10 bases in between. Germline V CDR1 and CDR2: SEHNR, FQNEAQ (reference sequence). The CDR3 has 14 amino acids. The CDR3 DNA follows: TGTGCCAGCAGCTTAGAAGGGACATACTACGAGCAGTACTTC. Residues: CASSLEGTYYEQYF.

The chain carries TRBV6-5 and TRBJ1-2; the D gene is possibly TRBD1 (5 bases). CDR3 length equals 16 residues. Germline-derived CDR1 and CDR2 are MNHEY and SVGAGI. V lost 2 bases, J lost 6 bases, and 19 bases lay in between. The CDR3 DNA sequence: TGTGCCAGCAGTTACGGTCAGGACCTCCAGGGCCATGGCTACACCTTC. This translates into CASSYGQDLQGHGYTF.

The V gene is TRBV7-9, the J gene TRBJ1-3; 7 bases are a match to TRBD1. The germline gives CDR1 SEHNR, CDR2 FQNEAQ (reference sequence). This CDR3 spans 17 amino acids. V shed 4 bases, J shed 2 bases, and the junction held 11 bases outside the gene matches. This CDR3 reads CASSSSDRVRTGNTIYF. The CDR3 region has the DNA TGTGCCAGCAGCTCCTCAGACAGGGTCCGGACTGGAAACACCATATATTTT.

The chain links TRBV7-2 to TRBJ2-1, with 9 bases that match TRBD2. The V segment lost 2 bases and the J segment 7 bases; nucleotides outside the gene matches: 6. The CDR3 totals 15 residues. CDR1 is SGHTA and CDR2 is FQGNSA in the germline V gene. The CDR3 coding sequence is TGTGCCAGCAGCTTACAAGCGGGGGGATTGAATGAGCAGTTCTTC. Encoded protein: CASSLQAGGLNEQFF.

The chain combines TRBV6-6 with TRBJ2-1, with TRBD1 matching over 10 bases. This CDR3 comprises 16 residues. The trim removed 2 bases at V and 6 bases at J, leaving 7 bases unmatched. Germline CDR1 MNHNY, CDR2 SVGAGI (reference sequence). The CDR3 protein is CASSYGTGVSGNEQFF. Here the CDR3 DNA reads TGTGCCAGCAGTTACGGGACAGGGGTGTCGGGCAATGAGCAGTTCTTC.

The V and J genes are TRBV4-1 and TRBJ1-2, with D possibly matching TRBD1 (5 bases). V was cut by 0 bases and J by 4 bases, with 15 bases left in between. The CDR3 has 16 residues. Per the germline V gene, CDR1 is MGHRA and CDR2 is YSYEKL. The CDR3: CASSQEALAGLYGYTF. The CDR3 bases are TGCGCCAGCAGCCAAGAAGCTTTAGCAGGGCTCTATGGCTACACCTTC.